Detailed here is one T cell receptor beta chain. Its target is not known. This sample stems from a study of CD8 T cells in ankylosing spondylitis. Study-wide results and limits: Disease-linked clones had a CD8+ phenotype and relatively low frequency in peripheral blood. Blood from ankylosing spondylitis patients appeared to carry a characteristic eight-variant TCR beta motif.

The trim removed 4 bases at V and 0 bases at J, leaving 7 bases unmatched. Germline CDR1 is SGHRS and CDR2 is YFSETQ. CDR3 length: 16 amino acids. TCRdb re-called the 5' RACE reads with MiXCR, one entry per CDR3 protein. The top ten hold about 0.92% of the sample, which has hundreds of thousands of distinct CDR3 sequences, approximately 26% seen once. The chain uses TRBV5-1 and TRBJ1-2; TRBD1 matches 9 bases. Sequencing used blood, either unsorted or a sorted T cell fraction (not recorded which). This TCR was recovered from a male donor with ankylosing spondylitis. Here the CDR3 reads CASSRGQGTANYGYTF. CDR3 bases: TGCGCCAGCAGCCGCGGACAGGGGACAGCTAACTATGGCTACACCTTC.